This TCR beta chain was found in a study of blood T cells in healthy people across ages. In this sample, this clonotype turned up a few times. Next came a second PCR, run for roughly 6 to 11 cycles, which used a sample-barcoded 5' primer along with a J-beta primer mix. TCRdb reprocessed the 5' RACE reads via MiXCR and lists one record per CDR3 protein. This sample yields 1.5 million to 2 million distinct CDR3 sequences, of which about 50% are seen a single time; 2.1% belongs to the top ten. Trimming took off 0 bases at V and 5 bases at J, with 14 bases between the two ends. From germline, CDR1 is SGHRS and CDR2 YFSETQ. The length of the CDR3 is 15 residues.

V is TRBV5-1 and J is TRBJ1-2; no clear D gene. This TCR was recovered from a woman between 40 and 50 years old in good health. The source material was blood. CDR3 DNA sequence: TGCGCCAGCAGCTTGGCCCAGTACGGACCGTATGGCTACACCTTC. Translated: CASSLAQYGPYGYTF. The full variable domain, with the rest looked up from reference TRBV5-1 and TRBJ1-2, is KAGVTQTPRYLIKTRGQQVTLSCSPISGHRSVSWYQQTPGQGLQFLFEYFSETQRNKGNFPGRFSGRQFSNSRSEMNVSTLELGDSALYLCASSLAQYGPYGYTFGSGTRLTVV.